This T cell receptor beta chain was retrieved from a study of shared clonotypes between healthy human individuals. This table comes from immunoSEQ multiplex PCR, and its TCRdb copy is limited to in-frame clones, with some not included. The table includes fewer than 550,000 clones, nearly 80% detected once. The CDR3 length is 15 residues. The V gene end was trimmed by 2 bases and the J gene end by 4 bases; junction bases not matched to a gene: 6. Germline-derived CDR1 and CDR2 are KGHSH and LQKENI. This clonotype was sampled from a woman between 40 and 55 years old in good health. Some clones in this sample may be carry-over from other donors' samples. The chain carries TRBV18 and TRBJ2-7; 9 bases align to TRBD2. The sample comprised PBMCs. DNA of the CDR3: TGTGCCAGCTCACCAGGTCTAGCGGGAAGGTACGAGCAGTACTTC. Translation: CASSPGLAGRYEQYF. The variable domain in full, with the rest retrieved from reference TRBV18 and TRBJ2-7, is NAGVMQNPRHLVRRRGQEARLRCSPMKGHSHVYWYRQLPEEGLKFMVYLQKENIIDESGMPKERFSAEFPKEGPSILRIQQVVRGDSAAYFCASSPGLAGRYEQYFGPGTRLTVT.